These 31 T cell receptor beta chains came from one sample sequenced in a study of cytomegalovirus exposure and HLA in healthy donors. Assay used: immunoSEQ multiplex PCR; TCRdb lists only in-frame clones, some missing. The sample holds 250,000 to 350,000 clones; approximately 86% are singletons and the top ten take around 1%. The specimen sequenced was PBMCs. These receptors were collected from a man aged 30 to 39 in good health and CMV-seronegative.

This chain links TRBV14 with TRBJ2-2, with D unclear. In germline, CDR1 is SGHDN, CDR2 FVKESK. The CDR3 is 14 amino acids. The V gene lost 0 bases and the J gene lost 5 bases, with 7 bases spanning the gap. The CDR3 sequence is CASSQDRRTGELFF. The CDR3 region has the DNA TGTGCCAGCAGCCAAGATAGGCGGACCGGGGAGCTGTTTTTT.

In DNA form, the CDR3 reads TGTGCCAGCAGCTCTGGGGCTAGCGGGGGAACTCAAGAGACCCAGTACTTC. Translation gives CASSSGASGGTQETQYF. The chain uses TRBV9 and TRBJ2-5; 10 bases match TRBD2. CDR1 is SGDLS, CDR2 YYNGEE, per germline. There are 17 residues in the CDR3. V shed 4 bases, J shed 2 bases, and the junction held 11 bases outside the gene matches.

The chain links TRBV6-5 to TRBJ1-2; D call uncertain. The CDR3 has 13 residues. Trimming removed 2 bases from V and 2 bases from J, with 6 bases in between. CDR1 and CDR2 (germline): MNHEY, SVGAGI. CDR3 residues: CASSYTENYGYTF. As DNA, the CDR3 is TGTGCCAGCAGTTACACAGAAAACTATGGCTACACCTTC.

The chain uses TRBV5-6 and TRBJ2-2, with no clear D. CDR1 and CDR2 (germline): SGHDT, YYEEEE. Trimming pared 1 base from V and 7 bases from J, leaving 8 bases between. CDR3 length equals 13 residues. The CDR3 DNA follows: TGTGCCAGCAGCTTGAAGCCCTACGGGGAGCTGTTTTTT. This gives the protein CASSLKPYGELFF.

The V call is TRBV19, the J call TRBJ1-6; D call uncertain. This CDR3 region has 14 residues. V was trimmed by 3 bases and J by 7 bases, leaving 10 bases between them. Germline V gives CDR1 LNHDA, CDR2 SQIVND (reference sequence). The CDR3 bases are TGTGCCAGTAGTATGCGTCGGAGAAATTCACCCCTCCACTTT. Its translation: CASSMRRRNSPLHF.

The chain combines TRBV9 with TRBJ1-1; 8 positions match TRBD1. The CDR3 has 14 residues. Germline V lookup: CDR1 SGDLS, CDR2 YYNGEE. The J segment lost 5 bases and the V segment lost 0 bases, leaving 3 bases of the junction unmatched. The CDR3 spells CASSVDRGFTEAFF. In DNA, the CDR3 is TGTGCCAGCAGCGTAGACAGGGGGTTTACTGAAGCTTTCTTT.

The chain couples TRBV9 to TRBJ2-3; weak D call: TRBD1 (5 bases). The germline V and J ends were trimmed by 0 bases and 5 bases, with 10 bases remaining between them. This CDR3 contains 14 residues. The germline CDR1 and CDR2 sequences are SGDLS and YYNGEE. The CDR3 reads CASSVVGVRDTQYF. CDR3 in DNA: TGTGCCAGCAGCGTAGTAGGGGTAAGAGATACGCAGTATTTT.

This chain joins TRBV21-1 and TRBJ1-5. TRBV21-1 is a pseudogene. CDR3 length equals 10 residues. The CDR3 sequence is CALRSGEQHF. The CDR3 DNA reads TGTGCCTTACGTTCGGGAGAGCAGCATTTT.

The J gene is TRBJ2-5, the V gene TRBV6-1; TRBD2 matches at 8 bases. V lost 2 bases to trimming and J lost 9 bases; unmatched junction nucleotides: 17. There are 17 residues in the CDR3. The V gene's germline CDR1 is MNHNS and CDR2 SASEGT. The CDR3 sequence: CASSEQGGGGLTGAQYF. Here the CDR3 DNA reads TGTGCCAGCAGTGAACAGGGAGGCGGGGGGCTCACGGGGGCCCAGTACTTC.

This chain links TRBV4-1 with TRBJ2-1; 10 bases fit TRBD2. The germline gives CDR1 MGHRA, CDR2 YSYEKL. The CDR3 sequence is 17 residues long. V was clipped by 0 bases and J by 5 bases; unmatched bases: 7. The CDR3 sequence: CASSQDVSGGGDNEQFF. The CDR3 bases are TGCGCCAGCAGCCAAGATGTAAGCGGGGGGGGAGACAATGAGCAGTTCTTC.

The CDR3 here is CASSGTSGETQYF. CDR3 DNA: TGTGCCAGCAGCGGGACTAGCGGAGAGACCCAGTACTTC. The rearrangement uses TRBV7-8 and TRBJ2-5; TRBD2 matches 11 bases. J gave up 4 bases and V 5 bases, and 0 bases lay outside the gene matches. Germline V gives CDR1 SGHVS, CDR2 FQNEAQ. The CDR3 is 13 amino acids.

The CDR3 here is CASSKGDRVNTEAFF. In DNA form, the CDR3 reads TGTGCCAGCAGCAAAGGGGACAGGGTGAACACTGAAGCTTTCTTT. The rearrangement links TRBV9 to TRBJ1-1, with 9 bases lining up with TRBD1. This CDR3 region has 15 residues. Trimming took 4 bases from V and 0 from J; bases not matched to a gene: 4. The V gene's germline CDR1 is SGDLS and CDR2 YYNGEE.

The chain uses TRBV18 and TRBJ2-7; TRBD2 might be the D (5 bases). The CDR3 loop spans 13 amino acids. The ends were cut back, 2 bases at V and 2 bases at J, with 7 bases in the middle. Looked up from germline, CDR1 is KGHSH and CDR2 is LQKENI. CDR3 sequence: CASSPEGTYEQYF. The CDR3 DNA sequence: TGTGCCAGCTCACCAGAGGGAACCTACGAGCAGTACTTC.

V gene TRBV6-1 combines with J gene TRBJ1-5; D remains ambiguous. The ends were cut back, 0 bases at V and 2 bases at J, with 5 bases in the middle. This CDR3 has 14 amino acids. Per germline, CDR1 MNHNS and CDR2 SASEGT. CDR3 in amino acids: CASSEARGNQPQHF. CDR3 DNA sequence: TGTGCCAGCAGTGAAGCGAGAGGCAATCAGCCCCAGCATTTT.

This clone was seen once. V usage is TRBV7-9 and J usage is TRBJ1-3; unclear D gene. Germline CDR1 and CDR2: SEHNR and FQNEAQ (reference sequence). This CDR3 has 15 residues. V lost 5 bases, J lost 0 bases, and 11 bases lay in between. CDR3 nucleotide sequence: TGTGCCAGCAGCCCCGACTGGAGCTCTGGAAACACCATATATTTT. Protein product: CASSPDWSSGNTIYF. Drawing the rest from reference TRBV7-9 and TRBJ1-3, the complete variable domain is DTGVSQNPRHKITKRGQNVTFRCDPISEHNRLYWYRQTLGQGPEFLTYFQNEAQLEKSRLLSDRFSAERPKGSFSTLEIQRTEQGDSAMYLCASSPDWSSGNTIYFGEGSWLTVV.

The CDR3 DNA reads as TGCGCCAGCAGCCAAGATTGGGACATGACCTACGAGCAGTACTTC. This encodes CASSQDWDMTYEQYF. The chain links TRBV4-3 to TRBJ2-7, with D possibly matching TRBD1 (6 bases). Germline CDR1 reads LGHNA; CDR2 reads YSLEER. The CDR3 is 15 residues long. The V and J ends lost 0 bases and 2 bases respectively, with 11 bases between them.

The rearrangement links TRBV10-3 to TRBJ1-4, with 8 nucleotides matching TRBD1. The CDR3 covers 14 residues. Germline V lookup: CDR1 ENHRY, CDR2 SYGVKD. The V gene end was trimmed by 4 bases and the J gene end by 4 bases; junction bases not matched to a gene: 2. The CDR3 region is CAISGTGSNEKLFF. The CDR3 DNA sequence: TGTGCCATCAGTGGGACAGGGAGTAATGAAAAACTGTTTTTT.

This clone was seen once. The J gene is TRBJ1-1, the V gene TRBV13, with D perhaps TRBD1 (5 bases). V was trimmed by 1 base and J by 1 base, leaving 10 bases between them. Looked up from germline, CDR1 is PRHDT and CDR2 is FYEKMQ (reference sequence). The length of the CDR3 is 15 residues. This chain's CDR3 is CASSLVQVWNTEAFF. Written as DNA, the CDR3 is TGTGCCAGCAGCTTAGTACAGGTTTGGAACACTGAAGCTTTCTTT. Looking up the rest from reference TRBV13 and TRBJ1-1 gives the full variable domain: AAGVIQSPRHLIKEKRETATLKCYPIPRHDTVYWYQQGPGQDPQFLISFYEKMQSDKGSIPDRFSAQQFSDYHSELNMSSLELGDSALYFCASSLVQVWNTEAFFGQGTRLTVV.

J is TRBJ2-7 and V is TRBV19; TRBD1 matches at 8 bases. There are 13 residues in the CDR3. V trimming: 6 bases; J trimming: 3 bases; junction bases outside the gene matches: 4. Germline loops: CDR1 LNHDA, CDR2 SQIVND (reference sequence). The CDR3, as DNA: TGTGCCAGTAGCAGGACAGGGTTCTACGAGCAGTACTTC. Protein sequence: CASSRTGFYEQYF.

V and J are TRBV4-3 and TRBJ2-3, with a possible D match to TRBD2 (5 bases). The CDR3 sequence is 18 residues long. Germline CDR1 and CDR2: LGHNA and YSLEER. Deletions cut 0 bases from V and 4 bases from J, with 20 bases between. This chain's CDR3 is CASSQDFDPWGSADTQYF. The CDR3 nucleotides are TGCGCCAGCAGCCAAGATTTTGATCCATGGGGTAGCGCAGATACGCAGTATTTT.

V gene TRBV9 combines with J gene TRBJ1-1; D gene unclear. Germline loops: CDR1 SGDLS, CDR2 YYNGEE. V lost 3 bases to trimming and J lost 3 bases, with 15 bases between them. The CDR3 sequence is 15 residues long. CDR3: CASSAYPAEDTEAFF. CDR3 DNA sequence: TGTGCCAGCAGCGCTTACCCGGCGGAGGACACTGAAGCTTTCTTT.

This chain joins TRBV7-9 and TRBJ2-7, with D tentatively TRBD1 (6 bases). CDR3 length: 13 amino acids. Deletions cut 0 bases from V and 3 bases from J, with 6 bases between. Germline V gene data show CDR1 as SEHNR and CDR2 as FQNEAQ (reference sequence). This CDR3 is CASSLADSYEQYF. As DNA, the CDR3 is TGTGCCAGCAGCTTAGCGGACAGCTACGAGCAGTACTTC.

V and J are TRBV4-1 and TRBJ2-2, with 9 bases aligning to TRBD2. In germline, CDR1 is MGHRA, CDR2 YSYEKL. V dropped 1 base and J dropped 7; count of bases not matched to a gene: 4. The CDR3 totals 15 residues. This CDR3 reads CASSQGAGGIGELFF. CDR3 coding DNA: TGCGCCAGCAGCCAAGGCGCGGGGGGGATCGGGGAGCTGTTTTTT.

The V call is TRBV5-6, the J call TRBJ2-1, with 9 positions matching TRBD2. This CDR3 is built from 14 residues. Germline CDR1 is SGHDT and CDR2 is YYEEEE. V was pared by 2 bases and J by 4 bases, with 1 base of the junction left unmatched. CDR3 sequence reads: CASSFLAGYNEQFF. CDR3 DNA: TGTGCCAGCAGCTTTCTAGCGGGGTACAATGAGCAGTTCTTC.

This clone was detected only a few times. The chain recombines TRBV7-2 with TRBJ2-1; weak D call: TRBD1 (6 bases). The CDR3 covers 15 residues. V was pared by 1 base and J by 1 base, with 8 bases between. Germline V gene lookup returns CDR1 SGHTA and CDR2 FQGNSA. The CDR3 here is CASSLGQGSYNEQFF. For the CDR3, the DNA is TGTGCCAGCAGCTTAGGGCAGGGGTCCTACAATGAGCAGTTCTTC.

The CDR3 is CASRGQGTYNEQFF. DNA for the CDR3: TGCGCCAGCAGGGGACAGGGTACCTACAATGAGCAGTTCTTC. The gene calls are TRBV5-1 and TRBJ2-1; 9 positions agree with TRBD1. V lost 5 bases, J lost 2 bases, and 2 bases stayed unmatched. Germline CDR1 is SGHRS and CDR2 is YFSETQ. The CDR3 is 14 residues long.

The chain uses TRBV5-4 and TRBJ1-5; possibly TRBD1 for D (5 bases). V lost 2 bases and J 11 bases, leaving 14 bases between the germline ends. This CDR3 has 13 amino acids. CDR1 is SGHNT, CDR2 YYREEE, per germline (reference sequence). The CDR3 DNA reads TGTGCCAGCAGCTTCGACGGGGGAAGAGCCCAGCATTTT. Protein sequence: CASSFDGGRAQHF.

The chain is built from TRBV10-2 and TRBJ2-3; 7 bases align to TRBD2. The CDR3 runs to 14 residues. Germline V gene sequence: CDR1 WSHSY, CDR2 SAAADI. V lost 4 bases, J lost 5 bases, and 6 bases stayed unmatched. The CDR3 reads CASSVAGEGDTQYF. The CDR3 nucleotides are TGCGCCAGCAGTGTGGCGGGGGAGGGAGATACGCAGTATTTT.

This clone has only a few counts. The V gene is TRBV6-1, the J gene TRBJ1-2; D uncertain. This CDR3 spans 11 amino acids. The germline V and J ends were trimmed by 10 bases and 0 bases, with 6 bases remaining between them. Germline V lookup: CDR1 MNHNS, CDR2 SASEGT. Written as DNA, the CDR3 is TGTGCCACCACAGCTAACTATGGCTACACCTTC. Amino acid sequence: CATTANYGYTF.

V is TRBV18 and J is TRBJ2-5; D remains ambiguous. The CDR3 length is 15 residues. The V gene's germline CDR1 is KGHSH and CDR2 LQKENI. V was pared by 2 bases and J by 5 bases, with 15 bases between. CDR3 region: CASSPSSAIPETQYF. The CDR3 DNA reads TGTGCCAGCTCACCATCATCTGCGATTCCGGAGACCCAGTACTTC. The variable domain in full, with the rest retrieved from reference TRBV18 and TRBJ2-5, is NAGVMQNPRHLVRRRGQEARLRCSPMKGHSHVYWYRQLPEEGLKFMVYLQKENIIDESGMPKERFSAEFPKEGPSILRIQQVVRGDSAAYFCASSPSSAIPETQYFGPGTRLLVL.

The J gene is TRBJ2-7, the V gene TRBV10-3; D is undetermined. Trimming removed 0 bases at V and 6 bases at J, with 9 bases between. Germline lookup yields CDR1 ENHRY and CDR2 SYGVKD. This CDR3 contains 13 residues. The chain's CDR3 is CAISESIEREQYF. The CDR3 coding sequence is TGTGCCATCAGTGAGTCGATCGAGCGCGAGCAGTACTTC.